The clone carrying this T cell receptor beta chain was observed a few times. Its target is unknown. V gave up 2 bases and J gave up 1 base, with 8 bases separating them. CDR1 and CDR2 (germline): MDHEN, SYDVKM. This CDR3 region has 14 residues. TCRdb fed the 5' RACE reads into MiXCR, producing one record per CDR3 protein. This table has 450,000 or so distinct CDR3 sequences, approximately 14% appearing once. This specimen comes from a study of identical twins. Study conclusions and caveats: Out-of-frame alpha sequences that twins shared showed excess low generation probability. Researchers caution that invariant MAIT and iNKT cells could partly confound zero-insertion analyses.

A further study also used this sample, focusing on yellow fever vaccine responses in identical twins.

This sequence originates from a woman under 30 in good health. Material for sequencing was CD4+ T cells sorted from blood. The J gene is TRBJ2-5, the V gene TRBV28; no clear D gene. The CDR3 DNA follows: TGTGCCAGCAGTTTACCCGGTAGCCAAGAGACCCAGTACTTC. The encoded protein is CASSLPGSQETQYF.